The sequence of this TCR beta chain was determined in a study of T cell responses to AZD1222 COVID-19 vaccine. Study-wide context: Second-dose schedules of about 4 or about 12 weeks were combined.

Study-level results: Unmutated variant regions are reportedly the target of nearly half of TCRs that are spike-specific. Spike as a whole was targeted by vaccine-associated CD4 TCRs, dominant at 160-218 and 743-854.

Sequenced by immunoSEQ multiplex PCR; TCRdb stores in-frame clones only, minus some. Of some 120,000 clones listed, 90% to 95% were seen once; the top ten hold approximately 3%. This clone was observed a single time. No antigen is known for it. V shed 5 bases and J shed 4 bases, with 18 bases lying between them. The CDR3 sequence is 15 residues long. Germline V lookup: CDR1 SGHVS, CDR2 FNYEAQ. V is TRBV7-6 and J is TRBJ2-7; a weak D match, TRBD2 (6 bases). This receptor was obtained from an adult in good health. The sequencing here drew on peripheral blood, taken on day 0 of AZD1222 vaccination. This CDR3 reads CASSQAHGGYYEQYF. The DNA of the CDR3 is TGTGCCAGCAGCCAGGCTCATGGAGGGTATTACGAGCAGTACTTC.